This T cell receptor beta chain stems from a study of metastatic and nonmetastatic thyroid tumors (dated by TCRdb to about 2020). Context from the whole study: For patients with malignant and with benign thyroid disease, the researchers compared repertoires between peripheral blood samples and tumor or nodule tissue samples. Results and caveats for the whole study, not just this receptor: TCR beta diversity was reported as significantly higher in malignant tumors than in benign nodules, in both blood and tumor samples.

The germline V end is reduced by 2 bases and the J end by 0 bases; junction bases left unmatched: 16. The CDR1 and CDR2 encoded by the germline V gene are MNHEY and SVGEGT. Including cysteine and phenylalanine, the CDR3 has 21 amino acids. Just the 63-base CDR3 DNA is kept, in frame starting at base 1. No patient had received any treatment before thyroid surgery. Patient clinical samples collected from about 2012 to 2018 were retrospectively analysed using T-cell receptor beta sequencing. As to this clone: The antigen it binds to is not known. A much larger clonotype is one base distant, so this may be a read error.

Library creation used PCR. The sequencer was an Illumina HiSeq 4000. High-throughput sequencing was used to profile the TCR beta-chain CDR3 region of every patient. The paper's data handling went like this. Drawing on CDR3 differences between clinicopathological groups, the researchers built a classifier meant to tell apart patients with distant-metastatic papillary thyroid cancer. The Shannon index was used to measure repertoire diversity, and the Morisita-Horn index was used to measure how similar tumor and blood repertoires were. The public reads were reprocessed in TCRdb via fastp at Q25 and MiXCR, keeping in-frame beta chains. The V and J calls here are based on TCRdb, not the publication. For this sample there are tens of thousands of clones; roughly 13% appear just once. The ten most abundant clones make up around 11% of the sample.

The rearranged segments are TRBV6-2 or TRBV6-3 and TRBJ2-1; 10 nucleotides in the junction match TRBD2. This receptor was identified in a female donor with papillary thyroid cancer or a benign thyroid nodule (not recorded which). Some clones in this sample may be carry-over from other donors' samples. Specimen: blood. The CDR3 region: CASSYNLVGLALPASYNEQFF. The sequenced DNA: TGTGCCAGCAGTTACAACCTCGTGGGACTAGCGTTGCCCGCCTCCTACAATGAGCAGTTCTTC.